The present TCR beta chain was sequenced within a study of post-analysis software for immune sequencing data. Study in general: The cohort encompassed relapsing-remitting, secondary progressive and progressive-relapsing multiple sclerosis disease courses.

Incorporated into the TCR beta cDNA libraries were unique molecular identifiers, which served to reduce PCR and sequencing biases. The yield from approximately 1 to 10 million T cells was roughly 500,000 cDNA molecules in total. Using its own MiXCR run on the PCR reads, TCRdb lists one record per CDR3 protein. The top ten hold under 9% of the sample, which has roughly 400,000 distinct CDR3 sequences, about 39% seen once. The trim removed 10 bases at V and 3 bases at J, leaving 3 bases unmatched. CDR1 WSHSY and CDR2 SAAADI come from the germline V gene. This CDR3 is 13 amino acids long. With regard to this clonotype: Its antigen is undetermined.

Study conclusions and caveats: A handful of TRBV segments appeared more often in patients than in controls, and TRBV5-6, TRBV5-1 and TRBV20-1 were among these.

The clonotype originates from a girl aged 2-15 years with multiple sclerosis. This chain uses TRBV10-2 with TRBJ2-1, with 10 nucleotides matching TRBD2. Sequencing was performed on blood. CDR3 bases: TGCGCCACCCGGACTAGCGGCTACAATGAGCAGTTCTTC. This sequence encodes CATRTSGYNEQFF.